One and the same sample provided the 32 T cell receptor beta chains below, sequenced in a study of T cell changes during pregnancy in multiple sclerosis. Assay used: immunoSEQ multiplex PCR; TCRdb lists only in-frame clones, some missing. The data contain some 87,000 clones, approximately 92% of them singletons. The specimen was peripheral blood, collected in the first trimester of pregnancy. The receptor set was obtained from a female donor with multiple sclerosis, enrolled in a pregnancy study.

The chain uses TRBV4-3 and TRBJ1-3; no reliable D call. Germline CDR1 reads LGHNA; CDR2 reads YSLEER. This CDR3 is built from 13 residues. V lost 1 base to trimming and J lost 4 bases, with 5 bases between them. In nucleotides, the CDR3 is TGCGCCAGCAGCCAAGCGGGAGGAAACACCATATATTTT. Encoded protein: CASSQAGGNTIYF.

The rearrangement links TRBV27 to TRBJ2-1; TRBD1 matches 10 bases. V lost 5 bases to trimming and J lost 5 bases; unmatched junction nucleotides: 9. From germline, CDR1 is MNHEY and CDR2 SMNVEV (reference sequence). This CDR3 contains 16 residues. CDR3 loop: CASSDFRQGANNEQFF. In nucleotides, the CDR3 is TGTGCCAGCAGTGATTTTAGACAGGGGGCAAACAATGAGCAGTTCTTC.

For the CDR3, the DNA is TGCGCCAGCAGCTTGTCCGGACTAGCGGGAACAGATACGCAGTATTTT. It yields the protein CASSLSGLAGTDTQYF. The chain joins TRBV5-1 to TRBJ2-3, with 12 positions matching TRBD2. The CDR3 extends over 16 amino acids. Germline assignment: CDR1 SGHRS and CDR2 YFSETQ. Trimming cost V 1 base and J 3 bases; bases outside gene matches: 3.

The CDR3 nucleotides are TGTGCCAGCAGCCTAACAGGGGGGGGAAACATTCAGTACTTC. This encodes CASSLTGGGNIQYF. The rearrangement links TRBV11-2 to TRBJ2-4, with D possibly matching TRBD1 (8 bases). Trimming took 5 bases from V and 6 from J, leaving 14 bases between them. Germline assignment: CDR1 SGHAT and CDR2 FQNNGV. This CDR3 has 14 amino acids.

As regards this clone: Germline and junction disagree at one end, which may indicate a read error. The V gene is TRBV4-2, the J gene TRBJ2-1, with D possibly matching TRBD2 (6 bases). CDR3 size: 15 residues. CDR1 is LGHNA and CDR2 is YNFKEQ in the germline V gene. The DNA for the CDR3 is TGTGCCAGCAGCCAAGGACTAGGTTCCTCCAATGAGCAGTTCTTC. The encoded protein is CASSQGLGSSNEQFF.

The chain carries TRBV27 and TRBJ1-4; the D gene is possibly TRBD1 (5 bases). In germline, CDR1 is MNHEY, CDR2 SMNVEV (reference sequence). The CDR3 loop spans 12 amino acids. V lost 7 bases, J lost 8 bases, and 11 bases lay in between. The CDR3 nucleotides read TGTGCCAGCACAAAGCGGGGGGAAAAACTGTTTTTT. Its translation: CASTKRGEKLFF. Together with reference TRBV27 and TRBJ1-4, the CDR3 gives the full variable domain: EAQVTQNPRYLITVTGKKLTVTCSQNMNHEYMSWYRQDPGLGLRQIYYSMNVEVTDKGDVPEGYKVSRKEKRNFPLILESPSPNQTSLYFCASTKRGEKLFFGSGTQLSVL.

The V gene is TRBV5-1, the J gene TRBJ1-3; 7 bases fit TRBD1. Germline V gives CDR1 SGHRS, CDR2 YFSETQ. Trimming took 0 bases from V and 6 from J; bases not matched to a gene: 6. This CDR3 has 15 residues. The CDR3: CASSLGDRDANTIYF. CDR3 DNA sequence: TGCGCCAGCAGCTTGGGAGACAGGGACGCAAACACCATATATTTT.

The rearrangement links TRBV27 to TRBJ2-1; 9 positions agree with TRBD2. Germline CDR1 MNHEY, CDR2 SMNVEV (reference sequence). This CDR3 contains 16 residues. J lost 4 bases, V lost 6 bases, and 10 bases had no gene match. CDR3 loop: CASSPLGTSIYNEQFF. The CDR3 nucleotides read TGTGCCAGCAGCCCCCTAGGGACTAGCATTTACAATGAGCAGTTCTTC.

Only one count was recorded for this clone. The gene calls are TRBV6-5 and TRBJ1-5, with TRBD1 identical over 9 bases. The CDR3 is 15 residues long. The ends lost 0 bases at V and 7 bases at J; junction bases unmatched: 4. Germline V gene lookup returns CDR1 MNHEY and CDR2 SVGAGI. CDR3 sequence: CASSYSRQGGQPQHF. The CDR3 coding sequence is TGTGCCAGCAGTTACTCCAGACAGGGGGGGCAGCCCCAGCATTTT.

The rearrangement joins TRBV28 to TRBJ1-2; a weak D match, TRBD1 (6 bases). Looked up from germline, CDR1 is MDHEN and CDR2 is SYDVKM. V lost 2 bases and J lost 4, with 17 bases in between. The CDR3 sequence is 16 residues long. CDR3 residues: CASSLDPARGAYGYTF. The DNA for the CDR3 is TGTGCCAGCAGTTTAGACCCCGCCAGGGGCGCCTATGGCTACACCTTC.

This CDR3 is CASHRGGRQETQYF. The CDR3 DNA is TGTGCCAGCCATCGCGGAGGGAGGCAAGAGACCCAGTACTTC. The chain carries TRBV28 and TRBJ2-5; TRBD2 is a possible D gene (6 bases). CDR1 is MDHEN and CDR2 is SYDVKM in the germline V gene. The CDR3 has 14 amino acids. The V end lost 8 bases, the J end lost 2 bases, and 15 bases lay between the germline ends.

The CDR3 spells CASSNPGLAGGWFF. Written as DNA, the CDR3 is TGTGCCAGCAGTAATCCGGGACTAGCGGGAGGGTGGTTCTTC. The chain recombines TRBV6-5 with TRBJ2-1; 16 nucleotides match TRBD2. CDR1 is MNHEY and CDR2 is SVGAGI in the germline V gene. The V segment lost 5 bases and the J segment 15 bases; nucleotides outside the gene matches: 7. This CDR3 is built from 14 residues.

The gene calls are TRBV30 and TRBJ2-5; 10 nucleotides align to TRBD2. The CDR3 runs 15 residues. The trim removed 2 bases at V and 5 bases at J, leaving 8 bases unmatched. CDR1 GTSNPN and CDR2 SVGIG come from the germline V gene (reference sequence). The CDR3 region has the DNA TGTGCCTGGAGTCCAAGCGGGAGGGCCTGGGAGACCCAGTACTTC. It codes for CAWSPSGRAWETQYF. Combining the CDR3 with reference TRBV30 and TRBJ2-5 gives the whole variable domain SQTIHQWPATLVQPVGSPLSLECTVEGTSNPNLYWYRQAAGRGLQLLFYSVGIGQISSEVPQNLSASRPQDRQFILSSKKLLLSDSGFYLCAWSPSGRAWETQYFGPGTRLLVL.

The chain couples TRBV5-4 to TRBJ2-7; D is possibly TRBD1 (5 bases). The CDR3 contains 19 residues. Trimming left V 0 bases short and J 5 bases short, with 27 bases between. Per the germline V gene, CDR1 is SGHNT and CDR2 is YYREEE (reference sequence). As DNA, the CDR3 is TGTGCCAGCAGCTTGGGCCCGAGGCGCCGATTTAATTGGGGCAACGAGCAGTACTTC. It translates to CASSLGPRRRFNWGNEQYF.

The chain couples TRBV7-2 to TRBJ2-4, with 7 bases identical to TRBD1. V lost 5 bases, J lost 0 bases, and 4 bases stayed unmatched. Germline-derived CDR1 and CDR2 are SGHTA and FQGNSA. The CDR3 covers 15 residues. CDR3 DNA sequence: TGTGCCAGCAGCCGACAGGGTTTAGCCAAAAACATTCAGTACTTC. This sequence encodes CASSRQGLAKNIQYF. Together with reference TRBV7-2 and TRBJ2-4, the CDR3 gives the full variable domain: GAGVSQSPSNKVTEKGKDVELRCDPISGHTALYWYRQSLGQGLEFLIYFQGNSAPDKSGLPSDRFSAERTGGSVSTLTIQRTQQEDSAVYLCASSRQGLAKNIQYFGAGTRLSVL.

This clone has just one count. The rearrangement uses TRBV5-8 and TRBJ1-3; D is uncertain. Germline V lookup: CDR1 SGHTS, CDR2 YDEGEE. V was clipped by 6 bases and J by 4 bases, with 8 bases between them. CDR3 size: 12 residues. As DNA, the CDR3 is TGTGCCAGCAACAACGAAGGAAACACCATATATTTT. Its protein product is CASNNEGNTIYF.

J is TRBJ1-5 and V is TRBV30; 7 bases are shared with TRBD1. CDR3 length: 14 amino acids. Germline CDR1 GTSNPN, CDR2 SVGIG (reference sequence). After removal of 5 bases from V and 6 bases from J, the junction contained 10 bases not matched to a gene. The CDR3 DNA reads TGTGCCTGGGATAAGGGACAGTTCGGTCAGCCCCAGCATTTT. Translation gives CAWDKGQFGQPQHF.

The CDR3 loop is CASSLEGGGAYGYTF. As DNA, the CDR3 is TGTGCCAGCAGTTTAGAGGGTGGGGGGGCCTATGGCTACACCTTC. The gene calls are TRBV27 and TRBJ1-2; tentatively, D is TRBD1 (6 bases). Trimming stripped 2 bases from V and 4 bases from J, with 14 bases between. Germline V gene lookup returns CDR1 MNHEY and CDR2 SMNVEV (reference sequence). This CDR3 is built from 15 residues.

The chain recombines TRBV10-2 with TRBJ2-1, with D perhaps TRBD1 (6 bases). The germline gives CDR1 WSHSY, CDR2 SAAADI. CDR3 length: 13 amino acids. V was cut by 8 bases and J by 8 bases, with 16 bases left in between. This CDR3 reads CASGSGNRDEQFF. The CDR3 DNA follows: TGCGCCAGCGGGAGTGGTAACAGGGATGAGCAGTTCTTC.

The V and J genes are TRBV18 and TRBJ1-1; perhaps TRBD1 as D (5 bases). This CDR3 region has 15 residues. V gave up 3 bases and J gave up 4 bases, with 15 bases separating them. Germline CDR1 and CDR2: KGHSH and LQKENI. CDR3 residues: CASSPPGPRATEAFF. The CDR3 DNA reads TGTGCCAGCTCACCGCCAGGCCCCAGGGCCACTGAAGCTTTCTTT. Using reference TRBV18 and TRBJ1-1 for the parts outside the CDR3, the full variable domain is NAGVMQNPRHLVRRRGQEARLRCSPMKGHSHVYWYRQLPEEGLKFMVYLQKENIIDESGMPKERFSAEFPKEGPSILRIQQVVRGDSAAYFCASSPPGPRATEAFFGQGTRLTVV.

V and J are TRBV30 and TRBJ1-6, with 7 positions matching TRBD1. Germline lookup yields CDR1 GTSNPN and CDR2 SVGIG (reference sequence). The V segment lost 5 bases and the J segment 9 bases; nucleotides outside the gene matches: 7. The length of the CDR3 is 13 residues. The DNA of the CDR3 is TGTGCCTGGTCCACAGGGGTTGGTTCACCCCTCCACTTT. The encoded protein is CAWSTGVGSPLHF.

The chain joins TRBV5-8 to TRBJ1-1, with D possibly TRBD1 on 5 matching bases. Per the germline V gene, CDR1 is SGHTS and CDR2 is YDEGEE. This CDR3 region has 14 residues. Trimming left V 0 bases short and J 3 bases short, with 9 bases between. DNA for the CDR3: TGTGCCAGCAGCTTGGCAGGGTTGGACACTGAAGCTTTCTTT. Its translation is CASSLAGLDTEAFF.

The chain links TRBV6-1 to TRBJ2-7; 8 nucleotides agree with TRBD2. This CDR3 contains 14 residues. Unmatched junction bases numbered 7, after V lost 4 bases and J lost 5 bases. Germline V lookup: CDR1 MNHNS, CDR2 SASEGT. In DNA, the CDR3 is TGTGCCAGCAGTGGAAGCGGGAGTCTCGACGAGCAGTACTTC. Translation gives CASSGSGSLDEQYF.

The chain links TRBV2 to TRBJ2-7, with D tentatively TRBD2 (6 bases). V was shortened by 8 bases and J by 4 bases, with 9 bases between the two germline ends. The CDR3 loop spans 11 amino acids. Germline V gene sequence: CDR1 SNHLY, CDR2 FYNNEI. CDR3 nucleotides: TGTGCCAGCCGGGACTTTTACGAGCAGTACTTC. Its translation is CASRDFYEQYF.

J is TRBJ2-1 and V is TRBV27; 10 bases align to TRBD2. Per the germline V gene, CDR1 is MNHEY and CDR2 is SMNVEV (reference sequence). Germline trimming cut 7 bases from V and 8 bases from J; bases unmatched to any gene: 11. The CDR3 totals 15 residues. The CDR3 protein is CASTPLAGLPDEQFF. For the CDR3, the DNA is TGTGCCAGCACCCCACTAGCGGGACTCCCGGATGAGCAGTTCTTC.

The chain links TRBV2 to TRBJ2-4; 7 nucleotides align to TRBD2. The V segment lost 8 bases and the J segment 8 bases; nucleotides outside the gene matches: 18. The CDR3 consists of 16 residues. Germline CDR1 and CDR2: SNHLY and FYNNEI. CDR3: CASGSGTTVGRDIQYF. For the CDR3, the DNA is TGTGCCAGCGGGAGTGGGACTACGGTGGGAAGAGACATTCAGTACTTC.

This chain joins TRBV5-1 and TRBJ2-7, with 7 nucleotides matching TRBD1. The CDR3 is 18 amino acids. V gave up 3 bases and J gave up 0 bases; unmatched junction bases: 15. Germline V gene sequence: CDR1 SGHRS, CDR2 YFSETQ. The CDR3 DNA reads TGCGCCAGCAGCTACCAGGGGGTAGCACATCTGAGCTCCTACGAGCAGTACTTC. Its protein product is CASSYQGVAHLSSYEQYF.

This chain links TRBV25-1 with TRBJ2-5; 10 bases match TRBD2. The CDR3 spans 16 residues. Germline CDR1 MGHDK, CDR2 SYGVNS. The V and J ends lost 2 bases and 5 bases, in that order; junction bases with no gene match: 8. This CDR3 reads CASSESGRGRGETQYF. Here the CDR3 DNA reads TGTGCCAGCAGTGAAAGCGGGAGGGGTCGAGGGGAGACCCAGTACTTC.

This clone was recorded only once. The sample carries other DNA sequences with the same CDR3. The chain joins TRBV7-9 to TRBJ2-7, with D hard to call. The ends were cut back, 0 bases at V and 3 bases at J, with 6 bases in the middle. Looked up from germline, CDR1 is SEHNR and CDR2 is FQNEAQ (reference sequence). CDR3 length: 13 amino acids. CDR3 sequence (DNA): TGTGCCAGCAGCTTAGCCTCCAGCTACGAGCAGTACTTC. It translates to CASSLASSYEQYF.

The CDR3 region is CASSLGQGGGGPQHF. The CDR3 DNA reads TGTGCCAGCAGTTTGGGACAGGGAGGAGGCGGGCCCCAGCATTTT. The gene calls are TRBV28 and TRBJ1-5; the match to TRBD1 covers 9 bases. The CDR3 loop spans 15 amino acids. Germline-derived CDR1 and CDR2 are MDHEN and SYDVKM. Trimming removed 3 bases from V and 9 bases from J; junction bases left unmatched: 9. Based on the CDR3 plus reference TRBV28 and TRBJ1-5, the full variable domain is DVKVTQSSRYLVKRTGEKVFLECVQDMDHENMFWYRQDPGLGLRLIYFSYDVKMKEKGDIPEGYSVSREKKERFSLILESASTNQTSMYLCASSLGQGGGGPQHFGDGTRLSIL.

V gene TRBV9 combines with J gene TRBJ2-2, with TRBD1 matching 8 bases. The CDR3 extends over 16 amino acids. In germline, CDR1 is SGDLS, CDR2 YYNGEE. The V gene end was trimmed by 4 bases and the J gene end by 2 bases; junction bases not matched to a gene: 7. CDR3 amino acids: CASSNGQGDNTGELFF. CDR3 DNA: TGTGCCAGCAGCAACGGACAGGGTGACAACACCGGGGAGCTGTTTTTT.

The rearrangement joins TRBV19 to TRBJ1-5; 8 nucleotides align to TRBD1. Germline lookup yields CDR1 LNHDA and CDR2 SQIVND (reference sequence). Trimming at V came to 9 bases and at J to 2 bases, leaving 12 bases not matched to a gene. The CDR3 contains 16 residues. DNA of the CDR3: TGTGCCAGCGGAGGGCGGAAGGACAGGGGCAATCAGCCCCAGCATTTT. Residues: CASGGRKDRGNQPQHF. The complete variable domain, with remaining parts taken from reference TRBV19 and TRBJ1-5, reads DGGITQSPKYLFRKEGQNVTLSCEQNLNHDAMYWYRQDPGQGLRLIYYSQIVNDFQKGDIAEGYSVSREKKESFPLTVTSAQKNPTAFYLCASGGRKDRGNQPQHFGDGTRLSIL.